The 19 T cell receptor beta chains given below trace back to one sample, sequenced in a study of blood T cells in healthy people across ages. Next came a second PCR, run for about 7 to 11 cycles, which used a sample-barcoded 5' primer along with a J-beta primer mix. One entry per CDR3 protein, called by TCRdb with MiXCR from the 5' RACE reads. Of just over 1 million distinct CDR3 sequences in the sample, 40% to 50% were seen once. The sample was blood. These receptors all come from a woman aged 55 to 70 in good health.

V gene TRBV3-1 combines with J gene TRBJ2-5, with unresolved D. V was clipped by 0 bases and J by 2 bases, with 16 bases between them. This CDR3 is 17 amino acids long. Germline V gene sequence: CDR1 LGHDT, CDR2 YNNKEL (reference sequence). CDR3: CASSQEKVRHEQETQYF. For the CDR3, the DNA is TGTGCCAGCAGCCAAGAAAAGGTCAGGCATGAGCAAGAGACCCAGTACTTC.

This chain joins TRBV6-1 and TRBJ1-5; maybe TRBD1 (6 bases). Germline CDR1 reads MNHNS; CDR2 reads SASEGT. Between the trimmed V and J ends, which lost 8 bases and 4 bases, there was a span of 21 bases. This CDR3 contains 16 residues. The CDR3 spells CASVNNGGAGNQPQHF. The CDR3, as DNA: TGTGCCAGCGTAAATAATGGGGGGGCAGGAAATCAGCCCCAGCATTTT.

This clonotype was found a few times. The chain combines TRBV2 with TRBJ1-5, with 8 bases lining up with TRBD1. CDR1 and CDR2 (germline): SNHLY, FYNNEI. CDR3 size: 14 residues. Trimming cost V 4 bases and J 5 bases; bases outside gene matches: 4. Here the CDR3 reads CASSARTGHQPQHF. CDR3 in DNA: TGTGCCAGCAGTGCCCGGACAGGGCATCAGCCCCAGCATTTT.

The chain has TRBV2 and TRBJ1-6; D is perhaps TRBD1 (5 bases). From germline, CDR1 is SNHLY and CDR2 FYNNEI. V lost 10 bases, J lost 6 bases, and 16 bases lay in between. The length of the CDR3 is 14 residues. The CDR3 spells CANRPRGVNSPLHF. Here the CDR3 DNA reads TGTGCCAACCGACCACGGGGGGTTAATTCACCCCTCCACTTT. The full variable domain, with the rest looked up from reference TRBV2 and TRBJ1-6, is EPEVTQTPSHQVTQMGQEVILRCVPISNHLYFYWYRQILGQKVEFLVSFYNNEISEKSEIFDDQFSVERPDGSNFTLKIRSTKLEDSAMYFCANRPRGVNSPLHFGNGTRLTVT.

As to this clonotype: It may be a read error: a sequence one base away is much more abundant. The chain combines TRBV12-3 or TRBV12-4 with TRBJ2-5; 10 bases agree with TRBD2. The CDR3 is 14 amino acids. The CDR3 sequence is CASSLVAGGEAQYF. The CDR3 DNA sequence: TGTGCCAGCAGTTTGGTAGCGGGAGGAGAGGCCCAGTACTTC.

The chain employs TRBV20-1 and TRBJ1-2, with TRBD1 matching 9 bases. The CDR3 sequence is 16 residues long. Losses at the gene ends were 4 bases for V and 1 base for J; bases not matched to a gene: 10. The germline V gene encodes CDR1 DFQATT and CDR2 SNEGSKA (reference sequence). As DNA, the CDR3 is TGCAGTGCTAAGGCGGACAGGGGTCAGGGTAACTATGGCTACACCTTC. Encoded protein: CSAKADRGQGNYGYTF.

This clonotype was observed a few times. The V gene is TRBV10-3, the J gene TRBJ1-2; TRBD1 matches at 8 bases. J lost 3 bases, V lost 11 bases, and 8 bases had no gene match. The CDR3 runs to 13 residues. Looked up from germline, CDR1 is ENHRY and CDR2 is SYGVKD. The CDR3 nucleotides read TGTGCCTGCGCCGCGGGACAGGACTATGGCTACACCTTC. This gives the protein CACAAGQDYGYTF.

This clonotype showed up just a few times. The chain employs TRBV3-1 and TRBJ2-4, with a possible D match to TRBD2 (6 bases). The germline V gene has CDR1 LGHDT and CDR2 YNNKEL (reference sequence). This CDR3 is 15 amino acids long. The V gene lost 3 bases and the J gene lost 0 bases, with 9 bases spanning the gap. The CDR3 DNA is TGTGCCAGCAGCCAGGGAGGTAGAGCCAAAAACATTCAGTACTTC. Encoded protein: CASSQGGRAKNIQYF.

This clonotype was detected a few times. V and J are TRBV6-5 and TRBJ2-5; a possible D gene is TRBD1 (6 bases). Germline lookup yields CDR1 MNHEY and CDR2 SVGAGI. The CDR3 totals 13 residues. The germline V and J ends were trimmed by 6 bases and 3 bases, with 11 bases remaining between them. The CDR3 DNA follows: TGTGCCAGCAGCCAACCAGGGGAAGAGACCCAGTACTTC. As protein: CASSQPGEETQYF.

The rearrangement links TRBV7-9 to TRBJ1-2; the match to TRBD1 covers 7 bases. Germline loops: CDR1 SEHNR, CDR2 FQNEAQ (reference sequence). The CDR3 runs 14 residues. J gave up 8 bases and V 5 bases, and 11 bases lay outside the gene matches. The DNA of the CDR3 is TGTGCCAGCAGCCAACAACAGGGGATAGAGGGCTACACCTTC. It encodes CASSQQQGIEGYTF.

J is TRBJ1-2 and V is TRBV15; 9 nucleotides align to TRBD1. CDR1 is LNHNV and CDR2 is YYDKDF in the germline V gene (reference sequence). The CDR3 sequence is 16 residues long. V gave up 0 bases and J gave up 1 base; unmatched junction bases: 3. This CDR3 reads CATSRDEDRGNYGYTF. The CDR3 region has the DNA TGTGCCACCAGCAGAGATGAGGACAGGGGTAACTATGGCTACACCTTC.

This clonotype has only a few counts. The chain couples TRBV5-1 to TRBJ2-5, with 9 bases identical to TRBD1. Trimming cost V 3 bases and J 11 bases; bases outside gene matches: 14. Germline V gives CDR1 SGHRS, CDR2 YFSETQ. The CDR3 runs to 15 residues. Written as DNA, the CDR3 is TGCGCCAGCAGCTCCTCCGGGACAGGGTCAAGGGAGCAGTACTTC. Protein: CASSSSGTGSREQYF.

The rearrangement links TRBV6-6 to TRBJ2-7; tentatively, D is TRBD1 (6 bases). Germline CDR1 and CDR2: MNHNY and SVGAGI (reference sequence). This CDR3 spans 13 amino acids. V was trimmed by 4 bases and J by 5 bases, leaving 12 bases between them. In DNA form, the CDR3 reads TGTGCCAGCAGTTCCCCCGGGACACACGAGCAGTACTTC. Translating it yields CASSSPGTHEQYF.

V usage is TRBV20-1 and J usage is TRBJ2-7; perhaps TRBD1 as D (5 bases). Germline V CDR1 and CDR2: DFQATT, SNEGSKA (reference sequence). This CDR3 is built from 15 residues. V was clipped by 0 bases and J by 3 bases, with 15 bases between them. DNA for the CDR3: TGCAGTGCTAGAGACAGGGATCGATTTGACTACGAGCAGTACTTC. Protein sequence: CSARDRDRFDYEQYF.

This chain joins TRBV9 and TRBJ2-3, with D possibly called TRBD1 or TRBD2 (5 bases each). The CDR3 spans 16 residues. Per germline, CDR1 SGDLS and CDR2 YYNGEE. Between the trimmed V and J ends, which lost 1 base and 0 bases, there was a span of 12 bases. CDR3 region: CASSVYGTPSTDTQYF. DNA of the CDR3: TGTGCCAGCAGCGTATACGGGACCCCTAGCACAGATACGCAGTATTTT.

CDR3 amino acids: CASRVRDRSNSPLHF. The CDR3, as DNA: TGTGCCAGCAGGGTCCGGGACAGGTCTAATTCACCCCTCCACTTT. The gene calls are TRBV6-5 and TRBJ1-6; TRBD1 agrees at 8 bases. J lost 6 bases, V lost 6 bases, and 7 bases had no gene match. CDR1 is MNHEY, CDR2 SVGAGI, per germline. This CDR3 comprises 15 residues.

The rearrangement joins TRBV11-2 to TRBJ2-5; 13 nucleotides agree with TRBD2. With V trimmed by 4 bases and J by 11 bases, 10 bases remained unmatched. The CDR3 runs to 15 residues. Germline CDR1 is SGHAT and CDR2 is FQNNGV. The CDR3 spells CASSWRLAGGVEQYF. CDR3 DNA sequence: TGTGCCAGCAGCTGGAGACTAGCGGGAGGAGTTGAGCAGTACTTC.

This clonotype appeared a few times. The chain employs TRBV5-1 and TRBJ2-7; 8 bases are shared with TRBD1. Germline CDR1 SGHRS, CDR2 YFSETQ. The V and J ends lost 7 bases and 3 bases, in that order; junction bases with no gene match: 12. This CDR3 has 15 residues. The CDR3 sequence is CASQGVTGVDYEQYF. CDR3 nucleotides: TGCGCCAGCCAAGGGGTGACAGGGGTTGACTACGAGCAGTACTTC.

The chain combines TRBV29-1 with TRBJ2-7, with 7 bases fitting TRBD1. Germline V gene sequence: CDR1 SQVTM, CDR2 ANQGSEA. The CDR3 loop spans 13 amino acids. The V gene end was trimmed by 4 bases and the J gene end by 2 bases; junction bases not matched to a gene: 5. The CDR3 here is CSVGVTGAYEQYF. The DNA of the CDR3 is TGCAGCGTTGGCGTCACAGGGGCCTACGAGCAGTACTTC.